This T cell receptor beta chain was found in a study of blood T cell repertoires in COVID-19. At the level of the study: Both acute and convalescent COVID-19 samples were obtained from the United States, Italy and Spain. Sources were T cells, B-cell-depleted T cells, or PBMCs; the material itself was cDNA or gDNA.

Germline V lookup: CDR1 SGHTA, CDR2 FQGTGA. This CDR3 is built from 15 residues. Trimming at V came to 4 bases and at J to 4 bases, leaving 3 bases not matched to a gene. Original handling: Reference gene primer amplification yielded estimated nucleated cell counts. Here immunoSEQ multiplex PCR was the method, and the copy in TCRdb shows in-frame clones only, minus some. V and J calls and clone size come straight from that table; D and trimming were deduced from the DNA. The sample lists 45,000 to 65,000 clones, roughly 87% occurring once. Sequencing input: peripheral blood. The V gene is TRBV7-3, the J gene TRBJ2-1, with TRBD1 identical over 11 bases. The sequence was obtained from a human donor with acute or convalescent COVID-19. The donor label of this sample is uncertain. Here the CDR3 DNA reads TGTGCCAGCAGCTGGGGACAGGGGGAATACAATGAGCAGTTCTTC. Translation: CASSWGQGEYNEQFF. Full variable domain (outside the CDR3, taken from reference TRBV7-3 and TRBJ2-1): GAGVSQTPSNKVTEKGKYVELRCDPISGHTALYWYRQSLGQGPEFLIYFQGTGAADDSGLPNDRFFAVRPEGSVSTLKIQRTERGDSAVYLCASSWGQGEYNEQFFGPGTRLTVL.